Presented here are 17 T cell receptor beta chains from one specimen sequenced in a study of OX40 agonist ivuxolimab in advanced cancers. Only in-frame clones appear in the TCRdb table, and some are missing; sequencing was by immunoSEQ multiplex PCR. The table includes roughly 41,000 clones, approximately 86% detected once. Specimen: CD4+ or CD8+ T cells sorted from blood, collected in a trial of the OX40 agonist ivuxolimab. These TCRs come from an adult with an advanced solid tumor such as melanoma, head and neck, liver or kidney cancer.

The rearrangement joins TRBV7-3 to TRBJ1-2; weak D call: TRBD1 (6 bases). V was clipped by 5 bases and J by 8 bases, with 15 bases between them. The CDR3 length is 13 residues. Per germline, CDR1 SGHTA and CDR2 FQGTGA. The DNA for the CDR3 is TGTGCCAGCAGCCCAGGGGCAGGGGCAGGCTACACCTTC. This translates into CASSPGAGAGYTF.

CDR3 in DNA: TGCAGTGCTAGAGACTCCTACGAGCAGTACTTC. This gives the protein CSARDSYEQYF. The chain employs TRBV20-1 and TRBJ2-7; D is unresolved. Germline assignment: CDR1 DFQATT and CDR2 SNEGSKA (reference sequence). This CDR3 is built from 11 residues. V was cut by 0 bases and J by 0 bases, with 0 bases left in between.

The chain uses TRBV6-5 and TRBJ2-5, with TRBD1 identical over 7 bases. The germline V gene encodes CDR1 MNHEY and CDR2 SVGAGI. The trim removed 6 bases at V and 5 bases at J, leaving 9 bases unmatched. The CDR3 is made up of 14 amino acids. CDR3 loop: CASSRDREGETQYF. The CDR3, as DNA: TGTGCCAGCAGCCGAGACAGGGAAGGGGAGACCCAGTACTTC.

Here the CDR3 reads CASSDPGAGTIYF. As DNA, the CDR3 is TGTGCCAGCAGTGACCCCGGCGCGGGCACCATATATTTT. The J gene is TRBJ1-3, the V gene TRBV6-5; D remains ambiguous. CDR1 is MNHEY, CDR2 SVGAGI, per germline. The CDR3 consists of 13 residues. V gave up 5 bases and J gave up 9 bases, with 14 bases separating them.

The chain carries TRBV28 and TRBJ1-1; TRBD1 might be the D (6 bases). The CDR3 totals 13 residues. Germline V gene sequence: CDR1 MDHEN, CDR2 SYDVKM. The V end lost 5 bases, the J end lost 4 bases, and 11 bases lay between the germline ends. DNA of the CDR3: TGTGCCAGCAGTAAAGGGGGGACCACTGAAGCTTTCTTT. This gives the protein CASSKGGTTEAFF.

The chain joins TRBV5-4 to TRBJ2-7, with 11 bases lining up with TRBD2. This CDR3 is built from 14 residues. Germline V gene data show CDR1 as SGHNT and CDR2 as YYREEE (reference sequence). V was pared by 0 bases and J by 5 bases, with 1 base of the junction left unmatched. The CDR3 DNA follows: TGTGCCAGCAGCTTGGAACTAGCGGGGGACGAGCAGTACTTC. This translates into CASSLELAGDEQYF.

This clone is classed as medium-sized. This rearrangement joins TRBV9 to TRBJ1-1; D not resolved. The CDR3 contains 13 residues. Per germline, CDR1 SGDLS and CDR2 YYNGEE. The germline V and J ends were trimmed by 0 bases and 6 bases, with 9 bases remaining between them. CDR3 region: CASSVVMWPEAFF. The CDR3 DNA sequence: TGTGCCAGCAGCGTAGTGATGTGGCCTGAAGCTTTCTTT.

This clone was seen once. The V gene is TRBV5-5, the J gene TRBJ2-5, with a tentative D call TRBD1 (6 bases). With 4 bases removed from V and 0 bases from J, the gap between germline ends came to 10 bases. There are 14 residues in the CDR3. Germline V lookup: CDR1 SGHKS, CDR2 YYEKEE (reference sequence). The DNA for the CDR3 is TGTGCCAGCAGCCTCGGACAGAACCAAGAGACCCAGTACTTC. Amino acids: CASSLGQNQETQYF.

The rearrangement joins TRBV7-9 to TRBJ2-1; possibly TRBD1 or TRBD2 for D (5 bases each). The V end lost 5 bases, the J end lost 8 bases, and 19 bases lay between the germline ends. The CDR3 is 15 amino acids. Per the germline V gene, CDR1 is SEHNR and CDR2 is FQNEAQ (reference sequence). Written as DNA, the CDR3 is TGTGCCAGCAGCCTCCTGTCCTCGATGGGGGATGAGCAGTTCTTC. Translated: CASSLLSSMGDEQFF.

This chain joins TRBV2 and TRBJ1-1; tentatively, D is TRBD1 (5 bases). Germline loops: CDR1 SNHLY, CDR2 FYNNEI. V shed 10 bases and J shed 0 bases, with 9 bases lying between them. The CDR3 is 12 residues long. CDR3 in amino acids: CATNRLNTEAFF. CDR3 sequence (DNA): TGTGCCACCAACAGGCTGAACACTGAAGCTTTCTTT. The variable domain in full, with the rest retrieved from reference TRBV2 and TRBJ1-1, is EPEVTQTPSHQVTQMGQEVILRCVPISNHLYFYWYRQILGQKVEFLVSFYNNEISEKSEIFDDQFSVERPDGSNFTLKIRSTKLEDSAMYFCATNRLNTEAFFGQGTRLTVV.

This chain links TRBV9 with TRBJ2-1; maybe TRBD2 (7 bases). Germline CDR1 and CDR2: SGDLS and YYNGEE. The CDR3 is 16 residues long. V was cut by 2 bases and J by 7 bases, with 19 bases left in between. The CDR3, as DNA: TGTGCCAGCAGCGTGGGGGGGGCCGAATGGGTGAATGAGCAGTTCTTC. It specifies CASSVGGAEWVNEQFF.

V is TRBV30 and J is TRBJ1-3, with D possibly being TRBD1 (6 bases). The CDR3 length is 16 residues. The germline gives CDR1 GTSNPN, CDR2 SVGIG (reference sequence). V lost 5 bases to trimming and J lost 3 bases, with 20 bases between them. The CDR3 is CAWGGTQGLGGNTIYF. CDR3 nucleotides: TGTGCCTGGGGGGGTACCCAGGGGCTTGGTGGAAACACCATATATTTT.

The chain employs TRBV6-5 and TRBJ1-1, with TRBD1 matching over 9 bases. Germline V CDR1 and CDR2: MNHEY, SVGAGI. V trimming: 11 bases; J trimming: 8 bases; junction bases outside the gene matches: 9. CDR3 length: 12 residues. As DNA, the CDR3 is TGTGCCGCGACCAGTACAGGGGGCGAAGCTTTCTTT. Protein sequence: CAATSTGGEAFF.

The V gene is TRBV10-3, the J gene TRBJ2-1; 7 bases match TRBD2. There are 13 residues in the CDR3. Germline trimming cut 1 base from V and 7 bases from J; bases unmatched to any gene: 1. Germline CDR1 ENHRY, CDR2 SYGVKD. CDR3 coding DNA: TGTGCCATCAGTGAGTGGGGGGGGAATGAGCAGTTCTTC. Translating it yields CAISEWGGNEQFF.

This clone was detected only once. This chain joins TRBV30 and TRBJ2-5; TRBD1 is a possible D gene (5 bases). The last part of the DNA fits TRBJ2-7 better; the J call may be wrong. Looked up from germline, CDR1 is GTSNPN and CDR2 is SVGIG (reference sequence). This CDR3 spans 15 amino acids. This CDR3 reads CAWSGKGVLGYEQYF. CDR3 sequence (DNA): TGTGCCTGGAGTGGAAAAGGGGTATTAGGGTACGAGCAGTACTTC.

J is TRBJ2-3 and V is TRBV9; D is ambiguous. The CDR3 length is 12 residues. The germline CDR1 and CDR2 sequences are SGDLS and YYNGEE. Trimming pared 0 bases from V and 5 bases from J, leaving 4 bases between. CDR3 nucleotide sequence: TGTGCCAGCAGCGTAGACCTAGATACGCAGTATTTT. Encoded protein: CASSVDLDTQYF.

The chain uses TRBV5-4 and TRBJ2-7; weak D call: TRBD1 (6 bases). The V gene lost 4 bases and the J gene lost 2 bases, with 19 bases spanning the gap. Germline CDR1 and CDR2: SGHNT and YYREEE (reference sequence). The CDR3 extends over 16 amino acids. The CDR3: CASSAGGQKTTYEQYF. DNA for the CDR3: TGTGCCAGCAGCGCCGGTGGACAGAAAACTACCTACGAGCAGTACTTC.